The sequence of this T cell receptor (beta chain) was determined in a study of T cell responses to AZD1222 COVID-19 vaccine. Whole-study results and caveats: The number of AZD1222 recipients seropositive at baseline was only six. Spike-specific TCR breadth and depth rose after two AZD1222 doses. Repertoires were obtained only post-peak T cell response.

This CDR3 has 17 residues. From germline, CDR1 is GTSNPN and CDR2 SVGIG (reference sequence). With V trimmed by 1 base and J by 4 bases, 12 bases remained unmatched. A note on this clone: Antigen: not known.

Libraries were prepared by immunoSEQ multiplex PCR; TCRdb keeps only in-frame clonotypes and omits some of them. In the table there are 120,000 or so clones, 87% of which are singletons. The sequence was collected from an adult in good health. This chain connects TRBV30 to TRBJ2-3; the match to TRBD2 covers 9 bases. Material: peripheral blood, obtained on day 0 of AZD1222 vaccination. The CDR3 region has the DNA TGTGCCTGGAGTGCGAAATCTCTAGCGGGGCGGGCAGATACGCAGTATTTT. Protein: CAWSAKSLAGRADTQYF.